The clone carrying this T cell receptor (beta chain) has a handful of counts. The CDR3 sequence is 14 residues long. CDR1 SQVTM and CDR2 ANQGSEA come from the germline V gene. Trimming shortened V by 4 bases and J by 4 bases, and 15 bases separated the two germline ends. This sample is drawn from a study of blood T cells in healthy people across ages. The authors ran a second PCR of 7 to 11 cycles using a sample-barcoded 5' primer and a J-beta primer mix. TCRdb re-called the 5' RACE reads through MiXCR, storing one row per CDR3 protein. Here the sample spans some 640,000 distinct CDR3 sequences, approximately 49% being singletons.

This chain links TRBV29-1 with TRBJ2-3; D gene uncertain. This TCR was sampled from a woman in her fifties or sixties in good health. The sequenced sample was blood. The CDR3 nucleotides are TGCAGCGTTGGACTTAGACCCCGCGCAGATACGCAGTATTTT. This sequence encodes CSVGLRPRADTQYF.